This T cell receptor beta chain was sequenced during a study of early T cells in non-severe SARS-CoV-2 infection. Study-wide points: The study's VDJdb matching favored anti-spike CD8 responses and missed private and CD4 specificities.

This clonotype was found a few times. The antigen is undetermined. TCRdb reprocessed the 5' RACE reads with MiXCR, giving one entry per CDR3 protein. This table has fewer than 90,000 distinct CDR3 sequences, around 14% appearing once. The V gene's germline CDR1 is DFQATT and CDR2 SNEGSKA (reference sequence). CDR3 length equals 14 residues. The V end was cut by 2 bases, the J end by 3 bases, with 12 bases between. This receptor was identified in an adult who was a healthcare worker with PCR-confirmed SARS-CoV-2 infection or an uninfected control (not recorded which). This chain uses TRBV20-1 with TRBJ2-3, with D maybe TRBD1 (5 bases). Source material: whole blood. The chain's CDR3 is CSARIPYRTDTQYF. CDR3 sequence (DNA): TGCAGTGCTAGAATACCGTACAGGACAGATACGCAGTATTTT.